The present entry profiles one T cell receptor beta chain with its context. This sample is drawn from a study of tumor-infiltrating lymphocytes in primary liver carcinoma. The wider study: Recorded tumor stage was T1-T3 N0M0, with diameters of about 4.2 to 10 cm.

Researchers generated TCR beta cDNA from roughly 520 ng of total RNA, relying on a constant-region primer. Three-round nested multiplex PCR performed with slightly modified ARM-PCR produced the TCR beta libraries. Amplification in the first two PCR rounds was performed using TRBV1-TRBV30 forward primers and a C-beta reverse primer for around 11 cycles each. TCRdb independently ran MiXCR on the multiplex PCR reads; one entry per CDR3 protein. In the table there are around 120,000 distinct CDR3 sequences, nearly 70% of which are singletons. The study co-extracted DNA and RNA from about 19-30 mg of unsorted bulk tissue. Germline values: CDR1 LGHNA, CDR2 YNFKEQ. This CDR3 has 15 amino acids. Trimming cost V 11 bases and J 4 bases, with 23 bases left between them.

The receptor was derived from a woman between 55 and 75 years old with primary liver carcinoma and hepatitis B virus infection. V usage is TRBV4-2 and J usage is TRBJ1-1, with D perhaps matching TRBD1 (6 bases). Sample: tumor-adjacent normal liver tissue. The CDR3 sequence is CADSPGGGRSTEAFF. The DNA of the CDR3 is TGTGCCGACAGCCCTGGAGGGGGGCGGTCCACTGAAGCTTTCTTT.